What follows is one T cell receptor beta chain and its context. With 1 base removed from V and 8 bases from J, the gap between germline ends came to 15 bases. Germline V gene data show CDR1 as SEHNR and CDR2 as FQNEAQ (reference sequence). This CDR3 has 15 amino acids. These data are taken from a study of T cells after yellow fever vaccination. TCRdb fed the 5' RACE reads into MiXCR, producing one record per CDR3 protein. The table lists some 500,000 distinct CDR3 sequences, approximately 12% of them singletons. The chain recombines TRBV7-9 with TRBJ2-1; maybe TRBD2 (6 bases). The sequencing used PBMCs, collected on the day of the yellow fever booster vaccination. The TCR sequence derives from a man aged 25 to 40 who received the YFV17D yellow fever vaccine. The CDR3 DNA reads as TGTGCCAGCAGCTTAGGACTAGTAATCAGTGATGAGCAGTTCTTC. The encoded protein is CASSLGLVISDEQFF.